One sample yielded the 29 T cell receptor beta chains listed below, sequenced in a study of blood T cell repertoires in COVID-19. The protocol was immunoSEQ multiplex PCR, while the TCRdb copy is restricted to in-frame clones and leaves out a portion. The profile shows about 140,000 clones, 75% to 85% of them singletons. Sequencing was carried out using peripheral blood. The receptors shown here come from a woman of 80 years or more with acute or convalescent COVID-19.

V and J are TRBV5-1 and TRBJ2-1; D may be TRBD2 (5 bases). This CDR3 region has 13 residues. CDR1 is SGHRS, CDR2 YFSETQ, per germline. V gave up 0 bases and J gave up 16 bases, with 17 bases separating them. CDR3 loop: CASSLAFGMGLFF. CDR3 in DNA: TGCGCCAGCAGCTTGGCATTCGGGATGGGTCTATTCTTC.

The rearrangement links TRBV6-5 to TRBJ2-1; 9 nucleotides line up with TRBD2. This CDR3 has 12 amino acids. CDR1 is MNHEY, CDR2 SVGAGI, per germline. Unmatched junction bases numbered 4, after V lost 4 bases and J lost 12 bases. The CDR3 protein is CASSLAGALQFF. CDR3 in DNA: TGTGCCAGCAGTTTAGCGGGAGCCTTGCAGTTCTTC.

This clone showed up just a few times. The chain combines TRBV7-3 with TRBJ1-2, with 9 positions matching TRBD1. The CDR3 runs to 14 residues. CDR1 and CDR2 (germline): SGHTA, FQGTGA. Unmatched junction bases numbered 6, after V lost 3 bases and J lost 7 bases. The CDR3 protein is CASSFTGGSGGYTF. The CDR3 nucleotides are TGTGCCAGCAGCTTTACAGGGGGCTCGGGTGGCTACACCTTC.

J is TRBJ2-2 and V is TRBV2; D uncertain. The CDR3 length is 14 residues. Trimming stripped 4 bases from V and 6 bases from J, with 12 bases between. The germline CDR1 and CDR2 sequences are SNHLY and FYNNEI. The DNA of the CDR3 is TGTGCCAGCAGTGCTTTCAGGATTCCCGGGGAGCTGTTTTTT. Translated, it gives CASSAFRIPGELFF.

The chain has TRBV24-1 and TRBJ2-4; D possibly corresponds to TRBD2 (5 bases). Deletions cut 2 bases from V and 7 bases from J, with 14 bases between. The CDR3 has 15 residues. CDR1 and CDR2 (germline): KGHDR, SFDVKD. The CDR3 sequence is CATSDSRRPENIQYF. For the CDR3, the DNA is TGTGCCACCAGTGATTCACGGAGGCCCGAGAACATTCAGTACTTC.

The V call is TRBV7-2, the J call TRBJ1-2; possibly TRBD1 for D (5 bases). V was clipped by 1 base and J by 0 bases, with 12 bases between them. The CDR3 runs to 16 residues. Germline CDR1 reads SGHTA; CDR2 reads FQGNSA. CDR3 DNA: TGTGCCAGCAGCTTAGGGGGCGGACCGTCTAACTATGGCTACACCTTC. Translated: CASSLGGGPSNYGYTF.

V usage is TRBV5-1 and J usage is TRBJ1-3; 7 bases line up with TRBD1. Germline assignment: CDR1 SGHRS and CDR2 YFSETQ. The CDR3 covers 16 residues. J was trimmed by 2 bases and V by 3 bases; bases with no gene match: 8. The CDR3 protein is CASSSDLTGTGNTIYF. The CDR3 DNA sequence: TGCGCCAGCAGCTCCGACCTGACAGGGACTGGAAACACCATATATTTT.

In its sample, this clone was seen once. The V and J genes are TRBV4-1 and TRBJ1-4; D call uncertain. Trimming cost V 1 base and J 1 base, with 7 bases left between them. The CDR3 has 15 residues. CDR1 MGHRA and CDR2 YSYEKL come from the germline V gene. The CDR3 protein is CASSQVHRTNEKLFF. The CDR3 DNA is TGCGCCAGCAGCCAAGTTCACAGAACTAATGAAAAACTGTTTTTT.

J is TRBJ1-1 and V is TRBV15; 9 bases are a match to TRBD1. Germline CDR1 and CDR2: LNHNV and YYDKDF (reference sequence). The CDR3 runs to 16 residues. J gave up 5 bases and V 4 bases, and 11 bases lay outside the gene matches. CDR3 nucleotide sequence: TGTGCCACCAGCAATCCCCGGGACAGGGTTAGGACTGAAGCTTTCTTT. Protein sequence: CATSNPRDRVRTEAFF.

The rearrangement joins TRBV15 to TRBJ1-2, with D possibly being TRBD1 (5 bases). V gave up 2 bases and J gave up 3 bases, with 10 bases separating them. Germline lookup yields CDR1 LNHNV and CDR2 YYDKDF (reference sequence). The CDR3 covers 14 residues. DNA of the CDR3: TGTGCCACCAGCAGATTAGACAGTTACTATGGCTACACCTTC. This gives the protein CATSRLDSYYGYTF.

V usage is TRBV25-1 and J usage is TRBJ2-7, with TRBD1 matching over 12 bases. V gave up 4 bases and J gave up 5 bases; unmatched junction bases: 3. CDR3 size: 14 residues. Per germline, CDR1 MGHDK and CDR2 SYGVNS. CDR3 region: CASSGRDRGHEQYF. The CDR3, as DNA: TGTGCCAGCAGTGGACGGGACAGGGGGCACGAGCAGTACTTC.

This rearrangement joins TRBV3-1 (or the pseudogene TRBV3-2) to TRBJ2-7, with 9 nucleotides matching TRBD1. The CDR3 extends over 17 amino acids. The V and J ends lost 4 bases and 7 bases, in that order; junction bases with no gene match: 17. Germline V lookup: CDR1 LGHDT, CDR2 YNNKEL (reference sequence). The CDR3 sequence is CASSRSVGTGLAWEQYF. CDR3 nucleotide sequence: TGTGCCAGCAGCCGGTCGGTTGGGACAGGGCTGGCGTGGGAGCAGTACTTC.

The V call is TRBV12-3 or TRBV12-4, the J call TRBJ1-1, with D perhaps TRBD1 (5 bases). The CDR3 has 12 amino acids. The ends were cut back, 2 bases at V and 5 bases at J, with 6 bases in the middle. CDR3 coding DNA: TGTGCCAGCAGTTTACGGGGGACTGAAGCTTTCTTT. Protein product: CASSLRGTEAFF.

The rearrangement links TRBV9 to TRBJ2-1; D possibly corresponds to TRBD2 (5 bases). V shed 0 bases and J shed 5 bases, with 15 bases lying between them. The CDR3 covers 16 residues. Germline CDR1 and CDR2: SGDLS and YYNGEE. The CDR3 DNA is TGTGCCAGCAGCGTAGGGAACGGGAAAAGAGACAATGAGCAGTTCTTC. Translation: CASSVGNGKRDNEQFF.

The V call is TRBV19, the J call TRBJ1-1; TRBD1 agrees at 7 bases. This CDR3 is 13 amino acids long. V was clipped by 4 bases and J by 6 bases; unmatched bases: 5. CDR1 and CDR2 from the germline V gene are LNHDA and SQIVND (reference sequence). The CDR3: CASSRTGSPEAFF. DNA for the CDR3: TGTGCCAGTAGTAGGACAGGATCTCCTGAAGCTTTCTTT.

This clone was seen a handful of times. This chain connects TRBV3-1 (or the pseudogene TRBV3-2) to TRBJ1-3; perhaps TRBD1 as D (6 bases). V dropped 0 bases and J dropped 4 bases, with 10 bases sitting between them. CDR3 length equals 15 residues. Looked up from germline, CDR1 is LGHDT and CDR2 is YNNKEL (reference sequence). The CDR3 protein is CASSQEYRDGNTIYF. CDR3 bases: TGTGCCAGCAGCCAAGAGTACAGGGACGGAAACACCATATATTTT.

The V gene is TRBV6-1, the J gene TRBJ2-5; TRBD2 might be the D (6 bases). This CDR3 comprises 15 residues. Germline V gene data show CDR1 as MNHNS and CDR2 as SASEGT. Trimming stripped 1 base from V and 4 bases from J, with 13 bases between. The DNA for the CDR3 is TGTGCCAGCAGTGAAGAGTCGCGGGGTTCAGAGACCCAGTACTTC. Its protein product is CASSEESRGSETQYF.

V usage is TRBV3-1 (or the pseudogene TRBV3-2) and J usage is TRBJ2-3; D not certain. The V and J ends lost 4 bases and 3 bases respectively, with 5 bases between them. Germline values: CDR1 LGHDT, CDR2 YNNKEL (reference sequence). The CDR3 contains 12 residues. CDR3 protein: CASSRGTDTQYF. CDR3 DNA sequence: TGTGCCAGCAGCCGCGGAACAGATACGCAGTATTTT.

The rearrangement links TRBV29-1 to TRBJ1-6; possibly TRBD1 for D (5 bases). Germline CDR1 is SQVTM and CDR2 is ANQGSEA. This CDR3 region has 13 residues. Trimming took off 4 bases at V and 7 bases at J, with 11 bases between the two ends. The DNA of the CDR3 is TGCAGCGTTGCGTGGACAAGCAATTCACCCCTCCACTTT. Its protein product is CSVAWTSNSPLHF.

The V and J genes are TRBV6-5 and TRBJ2-3; TRBD1 agrees at 7 bases. Germline V gives CDR1 MNHEY, CDR2 SVGAGI. CDR3 size: 15 residues. V lost 5 bases, J lost 0 bases, and 5 bases stayed unmatched. CDR3 in amino acids: CASSKRDSSTDTQYF. The CDR3 DNA is TGTGCCAGCAGTAAGAGGGACAGTAGCACAGATACGCAGTATTTT.

CDR3 loop: CASSFSVYGYTF. The CDR3 DNA is TGTGCCAGCAGTTTCTCTGTTTATGGCTACACCTTC. The chain is built from TRBV12-3 or TRBV12-4 and TRBJ1-2; D gene uncertain. Deletions cut 3 bases from V and 5 bases from J, with 7 bases between. The CDR3 has 12 amino acids.

The CDR3 here is CASSPPGSGRYEKLFF. CDR3 sequence (DNA): TGTGCCAGCAGTCCGCCGGGGTCTGGGCGGTATGAAAAACTGTTTTTT. This chain links TRBV28 with TRBJ1-4, with D unresolved. CDR1 is MDHEN and CDR2 is SYDVKM in the germline V gene. Trimming removed 5 bases from V and 6 bases from J, with 19 bases in between. The CDR3 is made up of 16 amino acids.

CDR3 residues: CASSLLAGGYEQYF. CDR3 bases: TGTGCCAGCAGCTTGCTAGCGGGAGGCTACGAGCAGTACTTC. This chain links TRBV27 with TRBJ2-7; 11 bases are a match to TRBD2. The V gene end was trimmed by 6 bases and the J gene end by 3 bases; junction bases not matched to a gene: 4. The germline CDR1 and CDR2 sequences are MNHEY and SMNVEV (reference sequence). The CDR3 sequence is 14 residues long.

The rearrangement uses TRBV2 and TRBJ2-5, with 7 bases matching TRBD1. The germline V gene encodes CDR1 SNHLY and CDR2 FYNNEI. CDR3 length: 14 residues. V was pared by 8 bases and J by 5 bases, with 11 bases of the junction left unmatched. The CDR3 here is CASYTTGDVETQYF. The CDR3 bases are TGTGCCAGCTATACCACAGGGGATGTGGAGACCCAGTACTTC. Variable domain in full (rest from reference TRBV2 and TRBJ2-5): EPEVTQTPSHQVTQMGQEVILRCVPISNHLYFYWYRQILGQKVEFLVSFYNNEISEKSEIFDDQFSVERPDGSNFTLKIRSTKLEDSAMYFCASYTTGDVETQYFGPGTRLLVL.

The chain joins TRBV28 to TRBJ1-4; 11 nucleotides align to TRBD1. J gave up 8 bases and V 4 bases, and 6 bases lay outside the gene matches. The V gene's germline CDR1 is MDHEN and CDR2 SYDVKM. The CDR3 length is 15 residues. CDR3 amino acids: CASSSGTGGREKLFF. The CDR3 region has the DNA TGTGCCAGCAGTTCGGGGACAGGGGGTCGAGAAAAACTGTTTTTT.

The rearrangement links TRBV7-2 to TRBJ2-1, with TRBD2 identical over 8 bases. V lost 3 bases and J lost 9; bases outside the gene matches: 4. CDR3 length: 13 residues. CDR1 and CDR2 from the germline V gene are SGHTA and FQGNSA. The CDR3 spells CASSLGGGLEQFF. The CDR3, as DNA: TGTGCCAGCAGCTTGGGCGGGGGGCTTGAGCAGTTCTTC.

The gene calls are TRBV6-1 and TRBJ1-2; no clear D gene. Trimming took off 3 bases at V and 10 bases at J, with 9 bases between the two ends. The CDR3 contains 11 residues. CDR1 MNHNS and CDR2 SASEGT come from the germline V gene. The CDR3 sequence is CASSDPSAYTF. CDR3 nucleotide sequence: TGTGCCAGCAGTGACCCTAGTGCCTACACCTTC.

The chain combines TRBV10-3 with TRBJ2-4; TRBD1 aligns across 9 bases. The V and J ends lost 8 bases and 9 bases, in that order; junction bases with no gene match: 11. Germline V gives CDR1 ENHRY, CDR2 SYGVKD. The CDR3 runs to 14 residues. The CDR3 bases are TGTGCCATCGCTCCCACACAGGGGGCCGGCATTCAGTACTTC. This gives the protein CAIAPTQGAGIQYF.

The CDR3: CASSYSKQGRHIQYF. The CDR3 DNA sequence: TGTGCCAGCAGTTACTCGAAACAGGGGAGGCACATTCAGTACTTC. The chain links TRBV6-5 to TRBJ2-4; tentative D call: TRBD1 (7 bases). The CDR3 spans 15 residues. Trimming removed 0 bases from V and 8 bases from J, with 14 bases in between. Germline loops: CDR1 MNHEY, CDR2 SVGAGI.